The rows below give T cell receptor beta chains drawn from one sample of a study of molecular identifiers for immune sequencing clone quantification. TCRdb reprocessed the PCR reads with MiXCR, giving one entry per CDR3 protein. In the table there are a few hundred thousand distinct CDR3 sequences, 20% to 25% of which are singletons. What was sequenced was naive CD8+ T cells from blood, with Jurkat cell RNA spiked in. These receptor sequences come from a human donor in good health. Some libraries in this study had Jurkat cell RNA spiked in. The CDR3 runs from the conserved cysteine through the conserved F or W. A D gene is named only where the DNA matches it firmly. Not all rows give a size; the values are once, few, many and, for expanded clones, a class.

V gene,D gene,clone size,J gene,CDR3 DNA,CDR3 protein
TRBV19,NA,NA,TRBJ2-1,TGTGCCAGTAGCGACCCCCCCCAAACAGGGAACTCCTACAATGGGCAGTTCTTC,CASSDPPQTGNSYNGQFF
TRBV7-2,TRBD1,few,TRBJ2-1,TGTGCCAGCAGCTCTGGGACAGCAGTCTTCTCCAATGAGCAGTTCTTC,CASSSGTAVFSNEQFF
TRBV24-1,TRBD1,few,TRBJ2-3,TGTGCCACCAGTGATCAACCGACAGGGGACGAGACAGATACGCAGTATTTT,CATSDQPTGDETDTQYF
TRBV27,NA,few,TRBJ2-7,TGTGCCAGCAGTTTACTAGGGAGCGGGCAGTACTTC,CASSLLGSGQYF
TRBV20-1,NA,NA,TRBJ2-3,TGCAGTGCTAGAGACCATGACATAACTAGCACAGATACGCAGTATTTT,CSARDHDITSTDTQYF
TRBV19,TRBD1,few,TRBJ1-4,TGTGCCAGTAGTATTCGTCGAAAGACCGGGACAGTTTATAATGAAAAACTGCTTTTT,CASSIRRKTGTVYNEKLLF
TRBV4-3,NA,few,TRBJ2-7,TGCGCCAGCAGCCTCTGGATAGCCTACGAGCAGTACTTC,CASSLWIAYEQYF
TRBV11-2,NA,NA,TRBJ1-1,TGTGCCAGCAGCTTAGATTACGGGGGAATCGACACTGAAGCTTTCTTT,CASSLDYGGIDTEAFF
TRBV11-2,NA,once,TRBJ2-1,TGTGCCAGCAGCCCACAAAGGGGACTCTACAACGAGCAGTTCTTC,CASSPQRGLYNEQFF
TRBV27,TRBD1,many,TRBJ2-4,TGTGCCAGCAGTCCCAGGCAGGGGGTAGCCAAAAACATTCAGTACTTC,CASSPRQGVAKNIQYF
TRBV5-4,NA,NA,TRBJ2-1,TGTGCCAGCAGCGGCACAGGGTATCAGCCCTACAATGAGCAGTTCTTC,CASSGTGYQPYNEQFF
TRBV6-2/TRBV6-3,NA,few,TRBJ1-5,TGTGCCAGCAGCCCCCTTTCTGGGGACCAGCATTTT,CASSPLSGDQHF
TRBV7-2,TRBD2,NA,TRBJ2-5,TGTGCCAGCAGCCTTAGCGGGGACGGGGAGACCCAGTACTTC,CASSLSGDGETQYF
TRBV6-2/TRBV6-3,NA,few,TRBJ2-3,TGTGCCAGCAGTCCCGTATTTAGGGTCGGCGCAGATACGCAGTATTTT,CASSPVFRVGADTQYF
TRBV28,TRBD1,many,TRBJ1-1,TGTGCCAGCAAACAGGGGGCGAGCACTGAAGCTTTCTTT,CASKQGASTEAFF
TRBV6-6,NA,many,TRBJ1-5,TGTGCCAGCAGACCTCTTCAGCCCCAGCATTTT,CASRPLQPQHF
TRBV30,NA,NA,TRBJ1-1,TGTGCCTGGAGGAGTGGACCGTTGAACACTGAAGCTTTCTTT,CAWRSGPLNTEAFF
TRBV4-3,TRBD1,few,TRBJ2-7,TGCGCCAGCAGCCAAGGAAACACAGGGGTTTGGGAGCAGTACTTC,CASSQGNTGVWEQYF
TRBV10-3,TRBD2,NA,TRBJ2-3,TGTGCCATCAGTGAGTGGCACCTAGCGGGGGCACCCACAGATACGCAGTATTTT,CAISEWHLAGAPTDTQYF
TRBV5-6,TRBD2,NA,TRBJ2-1,TGTGCCAGCAGCTTCTCTAGCGGGAGAAGGGGTGAGCAGTTCTTC,CASSFSSGRRGEQFF
TRBV11-2,NA,NA,TRBJ2-5,TGTGCCAGCAGCTACTGGGGATCGGAGACCCAGTACTTC,CASSYWGSETQYF
TRBV29-1,TRBD1,many,TRBJ2-7,TGCAGCGTTGTAGGACAGGGGCAGTCCTACGAGCAGTACTTC,CSVVGQGQSYEQYF
TRBV27,NA,NA,TRBJ1-5,TGTGCCAGCAGTTTTATTAATCAGCCCCAGCATTTT,CASSFINQPQHF
TRBV11-2,TRBD1,NA,TRBJ1-6,TGTGCCAGCAGCTTTGATGGACAGGGAAGAGGGTCACCCCTCCACTTT,CASSFDGQGRGSPLHF
TRBV6-2/TRBV6-3,TRBD2,NA,TRBJ2-3,TGTGCCAGCTCTAGCGGGGGGGCAACAGATACGCAGTATTTT,CASSSGGATDTQYF
TRBV6-5,TRBD2,few,TRBJ2-1,TGTGCCAGCAGTCCCTGGACTAGCGGGGGGGGGGAAAATGAGCAGTTCTTC,CASSPWTSGGGENEQFF
TRBV7-9,NA,NA,TRBJ2-7,TGTGCCAGCAGCTTACCTCCCCCTGGAGACGAGCAGTACTTC,CASSLPPPGDEQYF
TRBV29-1,NA,many,TRBJ2-2,TGCAGCGTCAAAGGGGGCACCGGGGAGCTGTTTTTT,CSVKGGTGELFF
TRBV4-3,TRBD2,NA,TRBJ2-7,TGCGCCAGCAGCCGAACAGTGGCGGGGGGAGAAGTCTCCTACGAGCAGTACTTC,CASSRTVAGGEVSYEQYF
TRBV30,NA,NA,TRBJ1-1,TGTGCCTGGAGTACTGACAAATTCACTGAAGCTTTCTTT,CAWSTDKFTEAFF
TRBV30,NA,many,TRBJ2-7,TGTGCCTGGAGTGTTACCTACGAGCAGTACTTC,CAWSVTYEQYF
TRBV5-6,NA,NA,TRBJ2-7,TGTGCCAGCAGCCTGGGGGTTCGGGAGCAGTACTTC,CASSLGVREQYF
TRBV6-2/TRBV6-3,NA,NA,TRBJ2-7,TGTGCCAGCAGTTACAGCAGGGCACTCGAGCAGTACTTC,CASSYSRALEQYF
TRBV24-1,TRBD1,many,TRBJ2-2,TGTGCCACCAGCCCAACCGGGACAGAGAACACCGGGGAGCTGTTTTTT,CATSPTGTENTGELFF
TRBV28,NA,many,TRBJ2-3,TGTGCCAGCAGTTTTGGGCGAATTGGGCGAAACACAGATACGCAGTATTTT,CASSFGRIGRNTDTQYF
TRBV7-9,TRBD1,NA,TRBJ2-2,TGTGCCAGCAGCTTAGTCCACCGGGACAGGGGGCCCGGCGGGGGGCTGTTTTTT,CASSLVHRDRGPGGGLFF
TRBV27,NA,NA,TRBJ2-1,TGTGCCAGCAGTTTTTCCGAGGAGCAGTTCTTC,CASSFSEEQFF
TRBV7-9,NA,many,TRBJ1-1,TGTGCCAGCAGCCCTACTTCATTCGAAGCGGACACTGAAGCTTTCTTT,CASSPTSFEADTEAFF
TRBV19,NA,NA,TRBJ1-5,TGTGCCAGTAGTATTCTTGGAGGGTCCAATCAGCCCCAGCATTTT,CASSILGGSNQPQHF
TRBV4-1,TRBD2,NA,TRBJ2-1,TGCGCCAGCAGCCAAGAACCGGGGGGGGGTGTCGAGCAGTTCTTC,CASSQEPGGGVEQFF
TRBV3-1,NA,many,TRBJ1-5,TGTGCCAGCAGCCAAAAGAGGGTTACTCAGCCCCAGCATTTT,CASSQKRVTQPQHF